The rows below give T cell receptor beta chains drawn from one sample of a study of cytomegalovirus exposure and HLA in healthy donors. Measured with immunoSEQ multiplex PCR; TCRdb has only the in-frame clones, and not every one. The sample lists 150,000 or so clones, more than 70% occurring once. The sample consisted of PBMCs. The receptors were sampled from a man younger than 30 in good health and CMV-seropositive. CDR3s include the opening cysteine and the closing phenylalanine or tryptophan. The D gene is left open where the match is weak. Size tells how often a clone was seen (once, few, many) or the class of an expanded clone, and some rows leave it out.

D | J | V | size | DNA | CDR3
TRBD2 | TRBJ2-3 | TRBV2 | - | TGTGCCAGCAGTGAACTAGCGGAGCGTTACACAGATACGCAGTATTTT | CASSELAERYTDTQYF
- | TRBJ2-7 | TRBV11-1 | - | TGTGCCAGCAGCCGAGACATCTACGAGCAGTACTTC | CASSRDIYEQYF
- | TRBJ1-3 | TRBV10-3 | - | TGTGCCATCAGCGATATGGCACGCTCTGGAAACACCATATATTTT | CAISDMARSGNTIYF
- | TRBJ2-3 | TRBV2 | few | TGTGCCAGCAGTGAACCGGGATCCGCCACAGATACGCAGTATTTT | CASSEPGSATDTQYF
- | TRBJ2-6 | TRBV29-1 | - | TGCAGCGTTGAAGATGGGGTGGAGGACTCTGGGGCCAACGTCCTGACTTTC | CSVEDGVEDSGANVLTF
- | TRBJ1-1 | TRBV27 | - | TGTGCCAGCAGTTTAGGGGCGAACACTGAAGCTTTCTTT | CASSLGANTEAFF
- | TRBJ2-2 | TRBV29-1 | - | TGCAGCGTTGGCAGGGCCTCGAACACCGGGGAGCTGTTTTTT | CSVGRASNTGELFF
- | TRBJ2-1 | TRBV19 | - | TGTGCCAGTAGTATAGGTTATAGCGTGGAGCAGTTCTTC | CASSIGYSVEQFF
- | TRBJ2-7 | TRBV6-6 | - | TGTGCCAGCGCCCTAGGCTACGAGCAGTACTTC | CASALGYEQYF
TRBD1 | TRBJ1-1 | TRBV14 | - | TGTGCCAGCAGCCAAGTGACAGGGGCCGGCACTGAAGCTTTCTTT | CASSQVTGAGTEAFF
TRBD2 | TRBJ2-3 | TRBV9 | - | TGTGCCAGCAGCGTAGAACTAGCGGGAGTAGATACGCAGTATTTT | CASSVELAGVDTQYF
- | TRBJ2-7 | TRBV10-1 | - | TGCGCCAGCAAGACCGGGGGAGACCCTTGTCAGCAGTACTTC | CASKTGGDPCQQYF
- | TRBJ2-6 | TRBV11-1 | few | TGTGCCAGCAGCCCCCAACAGGGCTATGGGGCCAACGTCCTGACTTTC | CASSPQQGYGANVLTF
TRBD1 | TRBJ1-5 | TRBV5-1 | - | TGCGCCAGCAGCGTGGGGACAGGGGGGAATCAGCCCCAGCATTTT | CASSVGTGGNQPQHF
- | TRBJ2-3 | TRBV5-1 | few | TGCGCCAGCAGCCTACCCCTCGCGGGCGTTAGCACAGATACGCAGTATTTT | CASSLPLAGVSTDTQYF
TRBD1 | TRBJ2-7 | TRBV30 | few | TGTGCCTGTCGGACAGGGATCTACGAGCAGTACTTC | CACRTGIYEQYF
TRBD1 | TRBJ2-7 | TRBV6-5 | - | TGTGCCAGCAGGGAAACAGGGGTTTCCCTTTACGAGCAGTACTTC | CASRETGVSLYEQYF
- | TRBJ1-3 | TRBV30 | - | TGTGCCTGGAGTAAGGGAGGCGAAAACACCATATATTTT | CAWSKGGENTIYF
TRBD2 | TRBJ2-2 | TRBV9 | - | TGTGCCAGCAGCGTCGGCCTAGCGGAGCCGAACACCGGGGAGCTGTTTTTT | CASSVGLAEPNTGELFF
TRBD1 | TRBJ1-1 | TRBV27 | - | TGTGCCAGCAGTGGCAGGGGGAGACTTCGGGAAGCTTTCTTT | CASSGRGRLREAFF
TRBD2 | TRBJ2-1 | TRBV7-3 | - | TGTGCCAGCAGCCCCATAGCGGGAGGCGATGAGCAGTTCTTC | CASSPIAGGDEQFF
- | TRBJ2-5 | TRBV7-3 | - | TGTGCCAGCAGCTTAGGCCCGCAAGAGACCCAGTACTTC | CASSLGPQETQYF
TRBD1 | TRBJ2-1 | TRBV10-2 | - | TGCGCCAGCAGTGGGGACAGGGTCTCCTACAATGAGCAGTTCTTC | CASSGDRVSYNEQFF
TRBD2 | TRBJ2-1 | TRBV16 | - | TGTGCCAGCAGCCAATCTAGGCGGGGGGATCGGCATGAGCAGTTCTTC | CASSQSRRGDRHEQFF
TRBD2 | TRBJ2-5 | TRBV5-1 | once | TGCGCCAGCAGCTTGACTAGCGCACAAGAGACCCAGTACTTC | CASSLTSAQETQYF
TRBD1 | TRBJ2-2 | TRBV7-9 | - | TGTGCCAGCAGCCCCCGGGACAGGATTAACACCGGGGAGCTGTTTTTT | CASSPRDRINTGELFF
- | TRBJ1-1 | TRBV7-3 | - | TGTGCCAGCAGCCGTCAGGTGAACACTGAAGCTTTCTTT | CASSRQVNTEAFF
- | TRBJ2-1 | TRBV9 | - | TGTGCCAGCAGCGCGAGAGGAGACTCGACTGGTGGGCAGTTCTTC | CASSARGDSTGGQFF
TRBD1 | TRBJ1-2 | TRBV7-9 | - | TGTGCCAGCAGCTTAGGTGACAGGGGATCTGGCTACCCCTTC | CASSLGDRGSGYPF
- | TRBJ2-2 | TRBV5-1 | - | TGCGCCAGCGCAGTCTTTGGTACCGGGGAGCTGTTTTTT | CASAVFGTGELFF
- | TRBJ2-7 | TRBV29-1 | - | TGCAGCGTTAGGGGAGGAGGGTCCTACGAGCAGTACTTC | CSVRGGGSYEQYF
- | TRBJ1-2 | TRBV28 | - | TGTGCCAGCAGTTTAATTGGACGGAAAGAAGGGGACTATGGCTACACCTTC | CASSLIGRKEGDYGYTF
TRBD2 | TRBJ2-3 | TRBV19 | - | TGTGCCAGTAGTAAGGTGAGCGGACTAGCGGGAATCAGGACAGATACGCAGTATTTT | CASSKVSGLAGIRTDTQYF
TRBD2 | TRBJ2-3 | TRBV13 | few | TGTGCCAGCAGCCCGCCCGGGGGGGATACGCAGTATTTT | CASSPPGGDTQYF
- | TRBJ2-7 | TRBV28 | - | TGTGCCAGCAGTCGAAGAGATGACTGGCAGTACTTC | CASSRRDDWQYF
- | TRBJ1-1 | TRBV10-2 | - | TGCGCCAACAGTGTTCTTTTCTCTTGGGGGGTCTCTGAAGCTTTCTTT | CANSVLFSWGVSEAFF
- | TRBJ2-7 | TRBV19 | - | TGTGCCAGTAGTTCGGGACATTGGTACGAGCAGTACTTC | CASSSGHWYEQYF